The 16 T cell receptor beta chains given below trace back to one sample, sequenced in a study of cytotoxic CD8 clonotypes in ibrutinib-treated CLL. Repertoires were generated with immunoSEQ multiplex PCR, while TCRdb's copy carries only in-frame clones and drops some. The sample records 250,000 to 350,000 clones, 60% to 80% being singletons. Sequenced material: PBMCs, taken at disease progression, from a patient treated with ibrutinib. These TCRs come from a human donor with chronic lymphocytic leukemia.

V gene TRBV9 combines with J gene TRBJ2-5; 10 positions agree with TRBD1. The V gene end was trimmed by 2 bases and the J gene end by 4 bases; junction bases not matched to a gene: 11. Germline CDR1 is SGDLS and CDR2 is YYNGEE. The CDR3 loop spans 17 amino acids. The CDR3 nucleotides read TGTGCCAGCAGCGTGGGGACAGGGGTTATTTGGGGAGAGACCCAGTACTTC. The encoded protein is CASSVGTGVIWGETQYF.

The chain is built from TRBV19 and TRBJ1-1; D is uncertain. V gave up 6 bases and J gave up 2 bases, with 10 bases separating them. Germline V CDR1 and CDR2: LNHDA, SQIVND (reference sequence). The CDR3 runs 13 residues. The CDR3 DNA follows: TGTGCCAGTAGCACAAAACCAAACACTGAAGCTTTCTTT. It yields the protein CASSTKPNTEAFF.

The CDR3 here is CASSFGGREESQYF. CDR3 nucleotides: TGTGCCAGCAGCTTCGGAGGGAGAGAGGAGTCCCAGTACTTC. The V and J genes are TRBV5-4 and TRBJ2-5, with a possible D match to TRBD2 (6 bases). Germline loops: CDR1 SGHNT, CDR2 YYREEE (reference sequence). There are 14 residues in the CDR3. The V end was cut by 2 bases, the J end by 9 bases, with 17 bases between.

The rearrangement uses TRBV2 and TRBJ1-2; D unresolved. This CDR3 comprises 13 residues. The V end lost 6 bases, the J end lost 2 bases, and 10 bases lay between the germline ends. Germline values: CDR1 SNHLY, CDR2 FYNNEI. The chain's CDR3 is CASRHTENYGYTF. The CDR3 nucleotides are TGTGCCAGCAGGCACACAGAGAACTATGGCTACACCTTC.

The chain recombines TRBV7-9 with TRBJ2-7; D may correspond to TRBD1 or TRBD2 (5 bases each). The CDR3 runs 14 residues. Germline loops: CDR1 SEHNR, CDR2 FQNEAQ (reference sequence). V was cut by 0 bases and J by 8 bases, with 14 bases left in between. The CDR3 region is CASSLAGRGVKQYF. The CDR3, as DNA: TGTGCCAGCAGCTTAGCAGGTAGGGGAGTGAAGCAGTACTTC.

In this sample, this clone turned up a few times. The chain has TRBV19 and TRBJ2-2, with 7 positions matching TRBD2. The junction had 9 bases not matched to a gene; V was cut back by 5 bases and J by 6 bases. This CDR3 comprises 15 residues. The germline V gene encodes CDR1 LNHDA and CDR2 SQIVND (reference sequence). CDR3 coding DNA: TGTGCCAGTAGTCTCTTCGATAGCGGGCCCGGGGAGCTGTTTTTT. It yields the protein CASSLFDSGPGELFF. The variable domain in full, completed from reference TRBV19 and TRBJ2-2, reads DGGITQSPKYLFRKEGQNVTLSCEQNLNHDAMYWYRQDPGQGLRLIYYSQIVNDFQKGDIAEGYSVSREKKESFPLTVTSAQKNPTAFYLCASSLFDSGPGELFFGEGSRLTVL.

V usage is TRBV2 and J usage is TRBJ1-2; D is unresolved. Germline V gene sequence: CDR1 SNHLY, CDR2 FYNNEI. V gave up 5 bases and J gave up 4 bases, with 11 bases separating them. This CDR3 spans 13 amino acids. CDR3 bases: TGTGCCAGCAGTTCCTGGGGAGGCTATGGCTACACCTTC. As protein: CASSSWGGYGYTF.

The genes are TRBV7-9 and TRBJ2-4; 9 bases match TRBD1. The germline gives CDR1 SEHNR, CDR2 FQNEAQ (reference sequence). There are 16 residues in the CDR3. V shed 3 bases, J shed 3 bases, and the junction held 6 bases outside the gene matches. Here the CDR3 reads CASSFIGQGIKNIQYF. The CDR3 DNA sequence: TGTGCCAGCAGCTTTATCGGACAGGGGATCAAAAACATTCAGTACTTC.

The CDR3, as DNA: TGTGCCAGCAGTGACTCGAGACCCTCTGGGGCCAACGTCCTGACTTTC. It encodes CASSDSRPSGANVLTF. The rearrangement uses TRBV6-4 and TRBJ2-6; D ambiguous. CDR1 is MRHNA, CDR2 SNTAGT, per germline. Trimming pared 0 bases from V and 0 bases from J, leaving 6 bases between. The CDR3 consists of 16 residues.

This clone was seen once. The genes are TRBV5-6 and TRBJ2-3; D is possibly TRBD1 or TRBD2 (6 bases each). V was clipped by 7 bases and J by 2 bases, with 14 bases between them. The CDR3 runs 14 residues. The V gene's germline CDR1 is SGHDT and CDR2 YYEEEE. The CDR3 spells CASGHWGATDTQYF. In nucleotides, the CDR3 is TGTGCCAGCGGCCATTGGGGGGCCACAGATACGCAGTATTTT.

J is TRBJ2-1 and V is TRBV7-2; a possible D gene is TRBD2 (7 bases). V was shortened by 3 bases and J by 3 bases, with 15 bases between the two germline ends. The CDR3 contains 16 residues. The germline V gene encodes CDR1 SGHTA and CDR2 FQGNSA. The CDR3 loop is CASSLGGAQIYNEQFF. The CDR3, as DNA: TGTGCCAGCAGCTTGGGGGGGGCCCAGATCTACAATGAGCAGTTCTTC.

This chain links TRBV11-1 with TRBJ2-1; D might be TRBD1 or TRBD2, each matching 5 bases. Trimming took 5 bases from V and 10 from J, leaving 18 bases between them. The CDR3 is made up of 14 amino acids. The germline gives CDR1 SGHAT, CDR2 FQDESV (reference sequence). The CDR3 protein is CASSKGPQRGEQFF. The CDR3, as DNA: TGTGCCAGCAGCAAGGGCCCGCAGAGGGGCGAGCAGTTCTTC.

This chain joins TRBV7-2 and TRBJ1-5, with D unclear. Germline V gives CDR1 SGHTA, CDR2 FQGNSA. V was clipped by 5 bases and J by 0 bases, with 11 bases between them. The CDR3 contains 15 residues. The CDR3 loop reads CASSAATFSNQPQHF. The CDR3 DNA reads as TGTGCCAGCAGCGCCGCAACTTTTAGCAATCAGCCCCAGCATTTT.

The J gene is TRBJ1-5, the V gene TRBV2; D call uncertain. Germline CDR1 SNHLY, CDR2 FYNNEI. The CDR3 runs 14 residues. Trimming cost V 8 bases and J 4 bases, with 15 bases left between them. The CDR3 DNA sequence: TGTGCCAGCCGAAGACCGGGCGGGAATCAGCCCCAGCATTTT. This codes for CASRRPGGNQPQHF.

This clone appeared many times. As DNA, the CDR3 is TGTGCCAGCGGCCTTGGGAGGACGAACACTGAAGCTTTCTTT. Translation gives CASGLGRTNTEAFF. The chain joins TRBV6-1 to TRBJ1-1, with D hard to call. This CDR3 has 14 residues. The V gene lost 8 bases and the J gene lost 1 base, with 14 bases spanning the gap. Germline V CDR1 and CDR2: MNHNS, SASEGT.

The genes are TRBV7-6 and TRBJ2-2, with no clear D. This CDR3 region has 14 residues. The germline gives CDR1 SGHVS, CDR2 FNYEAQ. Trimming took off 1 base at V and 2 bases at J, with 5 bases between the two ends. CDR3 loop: CASSLDLNTGELFF. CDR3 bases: TGTGCCAGCAGCTTAGACCTCAACACCGGGGAGCTGTTTTTT.